This TCR beta chain stems from a study of CD8 T cells in Susac syndrome. This CDR3 region has 16 residues. The germline CDR1 and CDR2 sequences are MDHEN and SYDVKM. Losses at the gene ends were 5 bases for V and 10 bases for J; bases not matched to a gene: 11. TEMRA cells were FACS-enriched, with CD8+ and CD4+ T cells isolated negatively. Reverse transcription of 0.5 to 1 ug RNA used random hexamers. Across 54 Vbeta and 13 Jbeta, TCR beta CDR3 was amplified with immunoSEQ multiplex PCR. TCRdb reprocessed the immunoSEQ multiplex PCR reads with MiXCR, giving one entry per CDR3 protein. The profile shows around 280,000 distinct CDR3 sequences, approximately 84% of them singletons.

This chain joins TRBV28 and TRBJ2-1; 13 bases fit TRBD2. This clonotype was obtained from a human donor with multiple sclerosis. The source material was CD8+ T cells from PBMCs. The CDR3 loop reads CASSPGGLAGVGEQFF. As DNA, the CDR3 is TGTGCCAGCAGTCCGGGAGGACTAGCGGGAGTGGGGGAGCAGTTCTTC.